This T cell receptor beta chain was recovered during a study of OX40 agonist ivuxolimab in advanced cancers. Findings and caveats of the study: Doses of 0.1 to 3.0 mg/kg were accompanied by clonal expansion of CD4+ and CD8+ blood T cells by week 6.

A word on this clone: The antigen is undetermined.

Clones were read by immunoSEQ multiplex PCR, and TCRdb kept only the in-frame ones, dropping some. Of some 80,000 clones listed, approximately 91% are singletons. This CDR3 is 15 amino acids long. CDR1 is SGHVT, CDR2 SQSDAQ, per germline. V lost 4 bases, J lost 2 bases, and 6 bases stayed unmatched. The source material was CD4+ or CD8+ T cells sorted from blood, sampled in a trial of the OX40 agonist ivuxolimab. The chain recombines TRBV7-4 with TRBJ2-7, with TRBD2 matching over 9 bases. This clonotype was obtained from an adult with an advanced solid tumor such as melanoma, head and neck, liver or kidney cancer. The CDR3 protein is CASSSTSGRTYEQYF. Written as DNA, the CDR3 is TGTGCCAGCAGCTCCACGAGCGGGAGGACCTACGAGCAGTACTTC.